This paragraph reports one T cell receptor beta chain. The record originates from a study of blood T cell repertoires in COVID-19. Using immunoSEQ multiplex PCR, the repertoire was profiled, and TCRdb retains in-frame clones only, with some absent. This sample has under 300,000 clones, with 88% found just once. The germline V gene has CDR1 MGHDK and CDR2 SYGVNS. The V gene end was trimmed by 2 bases and the J gene end by 3 bases; junction bases not matched to a gene: 6. This CDR3 has 16 residues. The clonotype originates from a woman in her 40s who had been exposed to COVID-19. The sample comprised PBMCs or T cells enriched from blood (not recorded which). J is TRBJ2-7 and V is TRBV25-1; TRBD1 aligns across 11 bases. The CDR3 region has the DNA TGTGCCAGCAGTGAACCACCGGGACAGGGGGTCTACGAGCAGTACGTC. It translates to CASSEPPGQGVYEQYV.